The sequence of this T cell receptor beta chain was determined in a study of beta chain features in type 1 diabetes. In regard to this clone: Its antigen is undetermined.

What was sequenced were expressed TCRB transcripts, since all of the isolated RNA had been reverse transcribed. Here immunoSEQ multiplex PCR was the method, and the copy in TCRdb shows in-frame clones only, minus some. This table holds about 350,000 clones, 15% to 20% found once. Trimming left V 5 bases short and J 5 bases short, with 16 bases between. Germline assignment: CDR1 SGHAT and CDR2 FQNNGV. The CDR3 contains 14 residues. General observations from the study: The study notes PCR might favor shorter templates equally in patients and controls. Shorter TCRB CDR3s, moderately but significantly so, marked every one of the four CD4+ subsets in Type 1 diabetes patients. More deletions and fewer insertions at VDJ junctions were seen in type 1 diabetes patients. A potential influence of HLA type upon TCRB rearrangement remained unresolved herein.

The J gene is TRBJ2-7, the V gene TRBV11-2, with a possible D match to TRBD2 (5 bases). The clonotype comes from a woman under 30 in good health. The source material was naive CD4+ T cells from blood. The CDR3 sequence is CASSPRRGRDEQYF. The CDR3, as DNA: TGTGCCAGCAGCCCCCGGAGAGGGCGGGACGAGCAGTACTTC.